This note documents a single T cell receptor (beta chain) sequence. Antigen unknown. Reverse transcribed after extraction, RNA yielded cDNA as the sequencing template. The table came from immunoSEQ multiplex PCR; TCRdb's copy has only in-frame clones and leaves some out. The data show about 140,000 clones, with 65% to 90% seen just once and around a quarter held by the top ten. This entry comes from a study of CD8+ T cells in alopecia areata. Study information: Tofacitinib administration persisted for 6 to 18 months, succeeded by 6 months off drug.

The study's findings and limits: There were also resident alphabeta T cells of normal skin sequenced in scalp samples. Relative to normal scalp, lesional scalp, especially alopecia totalis/universalis, showed higher clonality.

Treatment: oral pan-JAK inhibitor, 5-10 mg twice daily. Sequencing was performed on CD8+ T cells sorted from blood, taken at week 4, from a patient treated with tofacitinib. The TCR was taken from a human donor with alopecia areata.

CDR3 sequence: CASSGPGTRSDNEQFF. The CDR3 DNA reads TGTGCCAGTAGTGGACCCGGGACTAGGAGCGACAATGAGCAGTTCTTC. This sequence joins TRBV19 and TRBJ2-1, with TRBD2 matching over 8 bases. The CDR3 has 16 residues. Looked up from germline, CDR1 is LNHDA and CDR2 is SQIVND (reference sequence). Germline trimming cut 5 bases from V and 5 bases from J; bases unmatched to any gene: 11.